This TCR beta chain was sequenced for a study of shared clonotypes between healthy human individuals. Sequenced by immunoSEQ multiplex PCR; TCRdb stores in-frame clones only, minus some. The sample comprises fewer than 1.6 million clones, less than 99% of which are singletons, and 0.36% rests with the top ten. The CDR3 covers 18 residues. Losses at the gene ends were 5 bases for V and 7 bases for J; bases not matched to a gene: 17. CDR1 is SGHVS and CDR2 is FQNEAQ in the germline V gene. The sequenced material came from naive CD4+ T cells sorted from blood. As for subset: CD45RA+ positively selected. This TCR came from a man younger than 45 in good health. The chain carries TRBV7-8 and TRBJ1-5, with 10 bases fitting TRBD1. CDR3 sequence reads: CASSEMRLDRGRRQPQHF. CDR3 nucleotides: TGTGCCAGCAGCGAAATGCGCCTAGACAGGGGGCGGAGACAGCCCCAGCATTTT.